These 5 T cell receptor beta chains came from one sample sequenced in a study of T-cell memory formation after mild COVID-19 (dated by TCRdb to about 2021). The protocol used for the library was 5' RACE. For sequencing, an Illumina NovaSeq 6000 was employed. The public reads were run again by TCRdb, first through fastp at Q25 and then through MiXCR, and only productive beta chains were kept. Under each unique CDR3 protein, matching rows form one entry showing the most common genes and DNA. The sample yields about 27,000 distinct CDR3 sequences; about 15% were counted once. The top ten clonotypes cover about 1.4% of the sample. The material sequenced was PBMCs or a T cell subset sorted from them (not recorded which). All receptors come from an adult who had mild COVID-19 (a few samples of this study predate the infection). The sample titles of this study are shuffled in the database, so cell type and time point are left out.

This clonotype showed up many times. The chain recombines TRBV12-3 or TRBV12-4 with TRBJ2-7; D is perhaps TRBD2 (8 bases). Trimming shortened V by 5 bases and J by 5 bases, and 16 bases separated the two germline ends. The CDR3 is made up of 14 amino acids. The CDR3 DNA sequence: TGTGCCAGCAGTCCGGGAGGGCAGGGGGACGAGCAGTACTTC. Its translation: CASSPGGQGDEQYF.

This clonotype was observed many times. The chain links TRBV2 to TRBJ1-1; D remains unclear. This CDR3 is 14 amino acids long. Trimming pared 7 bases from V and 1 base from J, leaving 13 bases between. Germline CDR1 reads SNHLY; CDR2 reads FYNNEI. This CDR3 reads CASILDSTNTEAFF. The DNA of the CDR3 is TGTGCCAGCATCTTGGACTCGACGAACACTGAAGCTTTCTTT.

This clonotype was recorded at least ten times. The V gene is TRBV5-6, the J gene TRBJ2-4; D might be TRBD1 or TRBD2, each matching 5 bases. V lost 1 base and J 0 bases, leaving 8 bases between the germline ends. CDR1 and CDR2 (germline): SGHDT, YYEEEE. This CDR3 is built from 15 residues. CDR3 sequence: CASSLRGLAKNIQYF. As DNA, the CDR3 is TGTGCCAGCAGCTTGCGGGGCCTAGCCAAAAACATTCAGTACTTC.

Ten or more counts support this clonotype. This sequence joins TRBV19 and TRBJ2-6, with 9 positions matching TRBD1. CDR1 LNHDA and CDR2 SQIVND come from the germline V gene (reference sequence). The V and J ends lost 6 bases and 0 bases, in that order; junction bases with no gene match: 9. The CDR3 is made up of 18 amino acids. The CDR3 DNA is TGTGCCAGTAGCGGGACAGGGAGGCCGTACTCTGGGGCCAACGTCCTGACTTTC. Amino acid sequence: CASSGTGRPYSGANVLTF. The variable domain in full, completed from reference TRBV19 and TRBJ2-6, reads DGGITQSPKYLFRKEGQNVTLSCEQNLNHDAMYWYRQDPGQGLRLIYYSQIVNDFQKGDIAEGYSVSREKKESFPLTVTSAQKNPTAFYLCASSGTGRPYSGANVLTFGAGSRLTVL.

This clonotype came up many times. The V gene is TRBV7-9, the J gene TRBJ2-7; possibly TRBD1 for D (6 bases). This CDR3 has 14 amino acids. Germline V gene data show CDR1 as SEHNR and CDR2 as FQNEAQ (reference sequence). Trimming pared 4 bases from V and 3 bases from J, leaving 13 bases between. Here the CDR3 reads CASSSRTEGYEQYF. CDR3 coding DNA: TGTGCCAGCAGCTCTAGGACAGAAGGCTACGAGCAGTACTTC.